These 32 T cell receptor beta chains were all obtained from the same sample, sequenced in a study of CD8 T cells in ankylosing spondylitis. The study's findings and limits: Among TCR beta sequences, a motif of under ten highly homologous variants appeared characteristic of ankylosing spondylitis blood.

Their antigen targets remain unknown. One entry per CDR3 protein results from TCRdb running MiXCR on the 5' RACE reads. Of roughly 370,000 distinct CDR3 sequences in the sample, approximately 20% were seen once. Sequencing input: blood, either unsorted or a sorted T cell fraction (not recorded which). The receptors were sampled from a male donor with ankylosing spondylitis.

This clonotype is a singleton in its sample. The chain employs TRBV3-1 and TRBJ2-3, with D possibly matching TRBD2 (5 bases). V lost 5 bases to trimming and J lost 2 bases, with 11 bases between them. CDR1 is LGHDT and CDR2 is YNNKEL in the germline V gene (reference sequence). The CDR3 is made up of 14 amino acids. The CDR3 region has the DNA TGTGCCAGCAGCGCTAGCCTGGACACAGATACGCAGTATTTT. Translating gives CASSASLDTDTQYF.

The sample holds a few counts of this clonotype. V gene TRBV4-2 combines with J gene TRBJ1-1; D might be TRBD1 (5 bases). V gave up 2 bases and J gave up 3 bases, with 16 bases separating them. CDR3 length: 16 amino acids. Germline V gene data show CDR1 as LGHNA and CDR2 as YNFKEQ. As DNA, the CDR3 is TGTGCCAGCAGCCAACGAGGAGGGGCGTGGGACACTGAAGCTTTCTTT. Protein: CASSQRGGAWDTEAFF.

This chain uses TRBV25-1 with TRBJ2-1; D may be TRBD1 or TRBD2 (5 bases each). This CDR3 has 14 residues. Germline values: CDR1 MGHDK, CDR2 SYGVNS. The germline V and J ends were trimmed by 1 base and 12 bases, with 16 bases remaining between them. CDR3 protein: CASSEFEGQRRQFF. The CDR3 nucleotides read TGTGCCAGCAGTGAATTCGAGGGGCAAAGAAGGCAGTTCTTC.

The chain combines TRBV10-3 with TRBJ2-5; unclear D gene. V was clipped by 0 bases and J by 5 bases, with 1 base between them. The germline V gene encodes CDR1 ENHRY and CDR2 SYGVKD. This CDR3 contains 11 residues. The CDR3 spells CAISESETQYF. CDR3 nucleotides: TGTGCCATCAGTGAGTCCGAGACCCAGTACTTC.

The rearrangement uses TRBV6-2 or TRBV6-3 and TRBJ2-3, with D possibly matching TRBD2 (6 bases). In germline, CDR1 is MNHEY, CDR2 SVGEGT. The germline V and J ends were trimmed by 6 bases and 6 bases, with 16 bases remaining between them. The CDR3 totals 14 residues. CDR3 nucleotide sequence: TGTGCCAGCAGGGGGACTTTTCGGAGGGATACGCAGTATTTT. This sequence encodes CASRGTFRRDTQYF.

The chain joins TRBV19 to TRBJ2-1; 12 nucleotides line up with TRBD2. The CDR3 is made up of 15 amino acids. The germline CDR1 and CDR2 sequences are LNHDA and SQIVND (reference sequence). Trimming at V came to 3 bases and at J to 9 bases, leaving 6 bases not matched to a gene. CDR3 sequence reads: CASSIALAGGGEQFF. DNA for the CDR3: TGTGCCAGTAGTATTGCACTAGCGGGAGGCGGTGAGCAGTTCTTC. Using reference TRBV19 and TRBJ2-1 for the parts outside the CDR3, the full variable domain is DGGITQSPKYLFRKEGQNVTLSCEQNLNHDAMYWYRQDPGQGLRLIYYSQIVNDFQKGDIAEGYSVSREKKESFPLTVTSAQKNPTAFYLCASSIALAGGGEQFFGPGTRLTVL.

This clonotype occurred a few times. For the CDR3, the DNA is TGTGCCAGCTCCTCGAGGGTTTCTAATCCGAACACTGAAGCTTTCTTT. This sequence encodes CASSSRVSNPNTEAFF. The chain links TRBV18 to TRBJ1-1; the D is unclear. Germline V gives CDR1 KGHSH, CDR2 LQKENI. This CDR3 contains 16 residues. V was shortened by 6 bases and J by 1 base, with 18 bases between the two germline ends.

The rearrangement uses TRBV19 and TRBJ2-5, with 7 bases matching TRBD2. Germline V gene lookup returns CDR1 LNHDA and CDR2 SQIVND (reference sequence). The trim removed 5 bases at V and 7 bases at J, leaving 16 bases unmatched. This CDR3 contains 16 residues. DNA for the CDR3: TGTGCCAGTAGTCCCGCGCCGGGACTACACTGGGGGACCCAGTACTTC. Encoded protein: CASSPAPGLHWGTQYF.

This chain joins TRBV2 and TRBJ2-7; TRBD2 matches 9 bases. V lost 0 bases, J lost 4 bases, and 4 bases stayed unmatched. Germline CDR1 is SNHLY and CDR2 is FYNNEI. This CDR3 spans 15 amino acids. In DNA, the CDR3 is TGTGCCAGCAGTGAAGCGCGACTAGCGGAGTACGAGCAGTACTTC. This translates into CASSEARLAEYEQYF. The full variable domain, in which reference TRBV2 and TRBJ2-7 provide the parts outside the CDR3, is EPEVTQTPSHQVTQMGQEVILRCVPISNHLYFYWYRQILGQKVEFLVSFYNNEISEKSEIFDDQFSVERPDGSNFTLKIRSTKLEDSAMYFCASSEARLAEYEQYFGPGTRLTVT.

This clonotype occurred many times. V and J are TRBV7-8 and TRBJ2-5; D is unclear. The CDR3 runs to 13 residues. V was pared by 1 base and J by 5 bases, with 8 bases between. The germline V gene has CDR1 SGHVS and CDR2 FQNEAQ. As DNA, the CDR3 is TGTGCCAGCAGCTTAGGAGAGAGGGAGACCCAGTACTTC. It encodes CASSLGERETQYF.

The sample holds a few counts of this clonotype. In DNA, the CDR3 is TGTGCCAGCTCACCCTCATCTGGCTACACCTTC. The encoded protein is CASSPSSGYTF. This sequence joins TRBV18 and TRBJ1-2, with unresolved D. The CDR3 runs to 11 residues. V lost 3 bases and J 7 bases, leaving 6 bases between the germline ends. Germline assignment: CDR1 KGHSH and CDR2 LQKENI.

The table lists this clonotype with many counts. The chain combines TRBV20-1 with TRBJ1-4; 10 nucleotides agree with TRBD1. The CDR3 runs 18 residues. The V gene end was trimmed by 3 bases and the J gene end by 4 bases; junction bases not matched to a gene: 14. Germline lookup yields CDR1 DFQATT and CDR2 SNEGSKA (reference sequence). The CDR3, as DNA: TGCAGTGCTAGGGAGGGACAGGGGCAGTATTCGAGTAATGAAAAACTGTTTTTT. Amino acids: CSAREGQGQYSSNEKLFF.

V is TRBV19 and J is TRBJ2-1; either TRBD1 or TRBD2 may supply D (5 bases each). This CDR3 is 14 amino acids long. Trimming took 9 bases from V and 4 from J, leaving 16 bases between them. The germline V gene has CDR1 LNHDA and CDR2 SQIVND (reference sequence). This CDR3 reads CASADGTSYNEQFF. The CDR3 DNA reads as TGTGCCAGCGCAGACGGGACCTCTTACAATGAGCAGTTCTTC.

This clonotype was detected a few times. The genes are TRBV18 and TRBJ2-1; no definite D call. Per germline, CDR1 KGHSH and CDR2 LQKENI. V lost 3 bases, J lost 10 bases, and 16 bases lay in between. The CDR3 spans 14 residues. DNA of the CDR3: TGTGCCAGCTCACCCCCGGACCTGTTCAGGGAGCAGTTCTTC. This codes for CASSPPDLFREQFF.

There are a few counts of this clonotype. DNA of the CDR3: TGTGCCAGCAGCACTGACAGGAACACCGGGGAGCTGTTTTTT. Its protein product is CASSTDRNTGELFF. The gene calls are TRBV7-2 and TRBJ2-2; tentatively, D is TRBD1 (5 bases). This CDR3 spans 14 amino acids. V was cut by 5 bases and J by 1 base, with 8 bases left in between. Looked up from germline, CDR1 is SGHTA and CDR2 is FQGNSA.

V usage is TRBV7-6 and J usage is TRBJ2-1, with 7 nucleotides matching TRBD1. The V and J ends lost 1 base and 5 bases, in that order; junction bases with no gene match: 8. The CDR3 runs 16 residues. CDR1 and CDR2 (germline): SGHVS, FNYEAQ. The CDR3: CASSLDRQGGHNEQFF. The CDR3 nucleotides are TGTGCCAGCAGCTTAGACAGACAGGGTGGGCACAATGAGCAGTTCTTC.

This clonotype was detected a few times. The V call is TRBV20-1, the J call TRBJ1-2, with 7 bases that match TRBD1. The junction had 11 bases not matched to a gene; V was cut back by 5 bases and J by 2 bases. The CDR3 is made up of 15 amino acids. Germline V gene lookup returns CDR1 DFQATT and CDR2 SNEGSKA (reference sequence). The CDR3 loop is CSASFPGQENYGYTF. The CDR3 DNA reads TGCAGTGCTTCCTTTCCAGGACAGGAAAACTATGGCTACACCTTC.

This clonotype came up once. The J gene is TRBJ2-3, the V gene TRBV5-6; 7 bases align to TRBD2. This CDR3 comprises 17 residues. V was pared by 4 bases and J by 2 bases, with 13 bases of the junction left unmatched. CDR1 SGHDT and CDR2 YYEEEE come from the germline V gene. CDR3 DNA sequence: TGTGCCAGCAGCACCCTCGGCGCTCTAGCGGCCACAGATACGCAGTATTTT. This sequence encodes CASSTLGALAATDTQYF.

This clonotype was seen a handful of times. The CDR3 is CASSHLGQGGHGYTF. The CDR3 nucleotides are TGTGCCAGCAGCCACCTCGGACAGGGAGGCCACGGCTACACCTTC. The chain links TRBV3-1 to TRBJ1-2, with TRBD1 matching 8 bases. Germline-derived CDR1 and CDR2 are LGHDT and YNNKEL (reference sequence). The V segment lost 3 bases and the J segment 8 bases; nucleotides outside the gene matches: 11. The CDR3 has 15 amino acids.

The chain recombines TRBV2 with TRBJ2-1, with 14 bases matching TRBD2. V lost 6 bases, J lost 5 bases, and 18 bases stayed unmatched. CDR3 length equals 20 residues. CDR1 and CDR2 from the germline V gene are SNHLY and FYNNEI. In DNA form, the CDR3 reads TGTGCCAGCAGGCGCAGGGTTACAGGACTAGCGGGAGGAGCGCACAATGAGCAGTTCTTC. Translation gives CASRRRVTGLAGGAHNEQFF.

This chain joins TRBV7-9 and TRBJ2-7; D remains unclear. The CDR3 is 12 amino acids. The V gene's germline CDR1 is SEHNR and CDR2 FQNEAQ (reference sequence). V was trimmed by 1 base and J by 7 bases, leaving 8 bases between them. The CDR3 loop is CASSLGSWEQYF. DNA for the CDR3: TGTGCCAGCAGCTTAGGGTCCTGGGAGCAGTACTTC.

The chain recombines TRBV10-3 with TRBJ1-3, with no clear D. Germline assignment: CDR1 ENHRY and CDR2 SYGVKD. The germline V and J ends were trimmed by 4 bases and 8 bases, with 15 bases remaining between them. The CDR3 covers 14 residues. CDR3 nucleotides: TGTGCCATCAGTGCCCGGACTCCCCCGGACACCATATATTTT. It yields the protein CAISARTPPDTIYF.

This clonotype was detected a few times. This chain connects TRBV3-1 to TRBJ1-4; D is unresolved. The CDR3 has 18 residues. With 5 bases removed from V and 0 bases from J, the gap between germline ends came to 19 bases. The germline V gene encodes CDR1 LGHDT and CDR2 YNNKEL (reference sequence). As DNA, the CDR3 is TGTGCCAGCAGCTTTCTCGCAGTCGATATGGCAACTAATGAAAAACTGTTTTTT. Its protein is CASSFLAVDMATNEKLFF.

Only a few counts were recorded for this clonotype. The V call is TRBV19, the J call TRBJ1-5; 7 bases are a match to TRBD1. The CDR3 sequence is 19 residues long. Germline V gene sequence: CDR1 LNHDA, CDR2 SQIVND (reference sequence). V shed 5 bases and J 0 bases; nucleotides not matched to a gene: 16. CDR3 sequence (DNA): TGTGCCAGTAGTTCGCAGGCAGGGGGTGGAGGTTATAGCAATCAGCCCCAGCATTTT. Protein sequence: CASSSQAGGGGYSNQPQHF.

The rearrangement joins TRBV20-1 to TRBJ2-1, with D perhaps being TRBD1 or TRBD2 (5 bases each). Germline lookup yields CDR1 DFQATT and CDR2 SNEGSKA (reference sequence). The CDR3 extends over 14 amino acids. V shed 6 bases and J shed 10 bases, with 22 bases lying between them. This chain's CDR3 is CSAGAGTWQREQFF. DNA for the CDR3: TGCAGTGCGGGAGCCGGGACCTGGCAGAGGGAGCAGTTCTTC.

The chain carries TRBV25-1 and TRBJ2-5, with unresolved D. There are 15 residues in the CDR3. Trimming took off 6 bases at V and 2 bases at J, with 16 bases between the two ends. Germline V gene data show CDR1 as MGHDK and CDR2 as SYGVNS. The DNA for the CDR3 is TGTGCCAGCAGCTTAAGACTCGGTACTCAAGAGACCCAGTACTTC. Protein sequence: CASSLRLGTQETQYF.

This clonotype was found many times. CDR3 amino acids: CASSPPSGQETQYF. The DNA of the CDR3 is TGTGCCAGCTCACCACCGTCCGGTCAAGAGACCCAGTACTTC. The chain employs TRBV18 and TRBJ2-5; no clear D. CDR1 is KGHSH and CDR2 is LQKENI in the germline V gene. The length of the CDR3 is 14 residues. Trimming took 0 bases from V and 2 from J, leaving 7 bases between them. The complete variable domain, with remaining parts taken from reference TRBV18 and TRBJ2-5, reads NAGVMQNPRHLVRRRGQEARLRCSPMKGHSHVYWYRQLPEEGLKFMVYLQKENIIDESGMPKERFSAEFPKEGPSILRIQQVVRGDSAAYFCASSPPSGQETQYFGPGTRLLVL.

CDR3 in DNA: TGCAGTGCTAGATCTGGGGGTTGGCCGGCCCAGTACTTC. Translating gives CSARSGGWPAQYF. V and J are TRBV20-1 and TRBJ2-5; D assignment may be TRBD1 or TRBD2 (5 bases each). V lost 2 bases and J lost 9, with 16 bases in between. CDR3 length equals 13 residues. Germline V gene lookup returns CDR1 DFQATT and CDR2 SNEGSKA (reference sequence).

This clonotype was observed at least ten times. The chain uses TRBV12-3 or TRBV12-4 and TRBJ2-4; D gene ambiguous. The CDR3 contains 15 residues. Trimming took off 7 bases at V and 6 bases at J, with 19 bases between the two ends. CDR3 coding DNA: TGTGCCAGCACCCCTAATGGGCAGGCGGTAAACATTCAGTACTTC. It specifies CASTPNGQAVNIQYF.

V is TRBV21-1 and J is TRBJ2-3; the D segment call TRBD1 is taken from the table without a DNA check. TRBV21-1 is a pseudogene locus. The CDR3 spans 13 residues. CDR3 protein: CASSKKGTDTQYF. The CDR3, as DNA: TGTGCCAGCAGCAAAAAGGGGACAGATACGCAGTATTTT.

This clonotype came up a few times. CDR3 bases: TGCGCCAGCAGCTTCCAAACGGACTATGGCTACACCTTC. Residues: CASSFQTDYGYTF. The rearrangement joins TRBV5-1 to TRBJ1-2, with D unclear. Germline V lookup: CDR1 SGHRS, CDR2 YFSETQ. The V end was cut by 2 bases, the J end by 3 bases, with 8 bases between. The CDR3 is made up of 13 amino acids.

This clonotype has more than one count but fewer than ten. The rearrangement joins TRBV14 to TRBJ2-5, with unresolved D. Germline values: CDR1 SGHDN, CDR2 FVKESK. The CDR3 spans 14 residues. V dropped 7 bases and J dropped 4 bases, with 16 bases sitting between them. CDR3 amino acids: CASNKGASRETQYF. The CDR3 nucleotides read TGTGCCAGCAATAAAGGTGCCTCAAGAGAGACCCAGTACTTC.